The source of this T cell receptor (beta chain) is a study of blood T cells in healthy people across ages. The second PCR ran about 6 to 12 cycles with a sample-barcoded 5' primer and J-beta primers. TCRdb re-called the 5' RACE reads with MiXCR, one entry per CDR3 protein. Of 1 million or so distinct CDR3 sequences in the sample, around 43% were seen once. This CDR3 has 13 amino acids. Between the trimmed V and J ends, which lost 1 base and 11 bases, there was a span of 12 bases. The germline CDR1 and CDR2 sequences are LGHDT and YNNKEL (reference sequence). The genes are TRBV3-1 and TRBJ2-1, with a possible D match to TRBD1 (5 bases). The source is an older woman in good health. Sequencing was performed on blood. Here the CDR3 reads CASSQVGQNQQFF. The CDR3, as DNA: TGTGCCAGCAGCCAAGTGGGGCAGAATCAGCAGTTCTTC.